The present TCR beta chain was sequenced within a study of T-cell reconstitution after alpha-beta-depleted transplantation in children. This CDR3 contains 15 residues. V gave up 0 bases and J gave up 2 bases, with 11 bases separating them. Germline V gives CDR1 SGDLS, CDR2 YYNGEE. A TCRbeta library incorporating unique molecular identifiers was prepared. TCRdb processed the PCR reads anew with MiXCR; each CDR3 protein has one entry. The sample lists hundreds of thousands of distinct CDR3 sequences; around 18% were seen once. The chain employs TRBV9 and TRBJ2-5; perhaps TRBD1 as D (5 bases). The origin of this receptor is a human donor who donated a stem cell graft to a child with acute lymphoblastic leukemia. The material sequenced was PBMCs from the stem cell graft donor, taken from the stem cell graft. The CDR3 sequence: CASSVEGYPQETQYF. The CDR3 nucleotides read TGTGCCAGCAGCGTAGAGGGGTACCCTCAAGAGACCCAGTACTTC.